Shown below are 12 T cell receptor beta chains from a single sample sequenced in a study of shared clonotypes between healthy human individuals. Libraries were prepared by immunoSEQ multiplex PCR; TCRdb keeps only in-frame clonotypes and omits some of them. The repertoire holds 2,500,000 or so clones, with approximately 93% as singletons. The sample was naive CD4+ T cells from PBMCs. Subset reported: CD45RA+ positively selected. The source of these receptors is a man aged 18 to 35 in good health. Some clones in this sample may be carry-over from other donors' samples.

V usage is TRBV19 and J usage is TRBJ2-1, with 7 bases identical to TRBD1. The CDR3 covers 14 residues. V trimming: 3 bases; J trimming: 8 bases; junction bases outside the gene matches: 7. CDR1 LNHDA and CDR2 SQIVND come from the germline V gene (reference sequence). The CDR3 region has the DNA TGTGCCAGTAGTATTGGGAAGGGGGCCTATGAGCAGTTCTTC. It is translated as CASSIGKGAYEQFF.

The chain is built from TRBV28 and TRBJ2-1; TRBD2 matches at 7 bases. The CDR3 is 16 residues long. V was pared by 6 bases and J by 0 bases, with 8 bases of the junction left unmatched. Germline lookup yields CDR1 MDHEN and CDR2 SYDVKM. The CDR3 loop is CASSESKRDSYNEQFF. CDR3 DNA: TGTGCCAGCAGCGAATCCAAGCGGGACTCCTACAATGAGCAGTTCTTC.

The CDR3 region is CASSLGGRSYEQYF. CDR3 nucleotide sequence: TGTGCCAGCAGCTTAGGGGGAAGGTCCTACGAGCAGTACTTC. This chain joins TRBV7-6 and TRBJ2-7, with D unclear. This CDR3 has 14 amino acids. Trimming removed 1 base at V and 1 base at J, with 8 bases between. Germline CDR1 reads SGHVS; CDR2 reads FNYEAQ.

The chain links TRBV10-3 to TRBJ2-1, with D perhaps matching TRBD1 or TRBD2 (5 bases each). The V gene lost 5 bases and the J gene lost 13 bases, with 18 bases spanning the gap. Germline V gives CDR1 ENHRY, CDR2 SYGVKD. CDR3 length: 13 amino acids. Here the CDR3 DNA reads TGTGCCATCAGTCCCCCGGGGCCGACTTCCCAGTTCTTC. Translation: CAISPPGPTSQFF.

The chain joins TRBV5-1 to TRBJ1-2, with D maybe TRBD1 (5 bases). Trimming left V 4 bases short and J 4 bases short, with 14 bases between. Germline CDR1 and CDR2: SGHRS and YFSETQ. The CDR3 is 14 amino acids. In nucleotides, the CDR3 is TGCGCCAGCAGCCCGGAAGACAGTCTCTATGGCTACACCTTC. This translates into CASSPEDSLYGYTF.

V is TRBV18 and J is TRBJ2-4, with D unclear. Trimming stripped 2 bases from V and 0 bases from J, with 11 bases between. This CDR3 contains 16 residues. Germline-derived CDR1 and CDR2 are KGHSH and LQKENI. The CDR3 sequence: CASSPSSLLAKNIQYF. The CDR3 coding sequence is TGTGCCAGCTCACCAAGCAGTTTGCTAGCCAAAAACATTCAGTACTTC.

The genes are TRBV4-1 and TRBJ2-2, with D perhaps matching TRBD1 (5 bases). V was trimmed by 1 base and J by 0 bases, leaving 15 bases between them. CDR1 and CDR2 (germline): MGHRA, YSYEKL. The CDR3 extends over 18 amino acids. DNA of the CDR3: TGCGCCAGCAGCCAAGTTAGTTTGCAGGGTCCGAACACCGGGGAGCTGTTTTTT. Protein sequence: CASSQVSLQGPNTGELFF.

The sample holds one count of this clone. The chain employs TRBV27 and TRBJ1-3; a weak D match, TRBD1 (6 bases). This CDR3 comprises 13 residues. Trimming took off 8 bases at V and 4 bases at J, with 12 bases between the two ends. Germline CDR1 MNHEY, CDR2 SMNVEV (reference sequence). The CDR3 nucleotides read TGTGCCAGCGGACAGAACTTAGGAAACACCATATATTTT. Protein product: CASGQNLGNTIYF.

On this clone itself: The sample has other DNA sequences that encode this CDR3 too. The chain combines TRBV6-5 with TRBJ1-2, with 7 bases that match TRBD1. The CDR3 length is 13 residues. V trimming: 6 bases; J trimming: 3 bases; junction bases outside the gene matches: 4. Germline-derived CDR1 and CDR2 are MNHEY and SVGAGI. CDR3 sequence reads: CASSRQGDYGYTF. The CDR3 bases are TGTGCCAGCAGCAGACAGGGTGACTATGGCTACACCTTC.

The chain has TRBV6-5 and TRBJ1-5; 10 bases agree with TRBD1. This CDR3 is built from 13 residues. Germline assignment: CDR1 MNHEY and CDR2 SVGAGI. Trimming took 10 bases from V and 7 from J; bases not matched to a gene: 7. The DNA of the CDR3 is TGTGCCACCAAGACAGGGGGCGACCAGCCCCAGCATTTT. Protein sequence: CATKTGGDQPQHF.

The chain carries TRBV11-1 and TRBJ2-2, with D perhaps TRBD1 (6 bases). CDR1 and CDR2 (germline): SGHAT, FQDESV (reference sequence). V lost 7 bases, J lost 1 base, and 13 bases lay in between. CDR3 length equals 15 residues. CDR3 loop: CASTRDRLNTGELFF. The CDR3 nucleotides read TGTGCCAGCACCCGAGACAGGTTGAACACCGGGGAGCTGTTTTTT.

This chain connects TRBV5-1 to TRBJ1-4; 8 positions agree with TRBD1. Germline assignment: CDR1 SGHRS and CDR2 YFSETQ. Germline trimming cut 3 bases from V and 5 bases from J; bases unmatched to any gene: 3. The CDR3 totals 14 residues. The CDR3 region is CASSSQGVNEKLFF. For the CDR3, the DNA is TGCGCCAGCAGCTCACAGGGGGTGAATGAAAAACTGTTTTTT.